Following are 22 T cell receptor beta chains from one sample sequenced in a study of early T cells in non-severe SARS-CoV-2 infection. TCRdb re-analysed the 5' RACE reads in MiXCR, keeping a single row per CDR3 protein. This table holds tens of thousands of distinct CDR3 sequences, 9.5% to 13% found once. The input for sequencing was whole blood, taken at baseline. The receptors here all came from an adult who was a healthcare worker with PCR-confirmed SARS-CoV-2 infection or an uninfected control (not recorded which).

The chain employs TRBV4-1 and TRBJ2-1; TRBD2 matches 12 bases. J was trimmed by 9 bases and V by 2 bases; bases with no gene match: 8. CDR1 and CDR2 (germline): MGHRA, YSYEKL. This CDR3 is 16 amino acids long. The CDR3 here is CASSQTLAGGPGEQFF. The DNA for the CDR3 is TGCGCCAGCAGCCAAACCCTAGCGGGGGGGCCAGGTGAGCAGTTCTTC.

This chain links TRBV7-9 with TRBJ1-6; D is undetermined. The CDR3 runs to 13 residues. Trimming stripped 2 bases from V and 13 bases from J, with 12 bases between. Germline values: CDR1 SEHNR, CDR2 FQNEAQ (reference sequence). CDR3 in amino acids: CASSLNEIAPLHF. DNA of the CDR3: TGTGCCAGCAGCTTAAACGAAATCGCGCCCCTCCACTTT.

The rearrangement uses TRBV19 and TRBJ2-5; possible D gene TRBD1, 6 bases. Germline V gene lookup returns CDR1 LNHDA and CDR2 SQIVND (reference sequence). The CDR3 extends over 14 amino acids. Trimming removed 4 bases from V and 0 bases from J, with 9 bases in between. The CDR3, as DNA: TGTGCCAGTAGTACACAGGGCCACCAAGAGACCCAGTACTTC. This sequence encodes CASSTQGHQETQYF.

This clonotype was detected ten times or more. J is TRBJ2-3 and V is TRBV5-1; 8 bases fit TRBD1. The germline CDR1 and CDR2 sequences are SGHRS and YFSETQ. Trimming at V came to 1 base and at J to 6 bases, leaving 7 bases not matched to a gene. The CDR3 loop spans 15 amino acids. In DNA form, the CDR3 reads TGCGCCAGCAGCTTGCCATCGACAGGGGCGGATACGCAGTATTTT. As protein: CASSLPSTGADTQYF.

The V gene is TRBV3-1, the J gene TRBJ2-3; TRBD2 matches at 8 bases. Germline CDR1 reads LGHDT; CDR2 reads YNNKEL (reference sequence). The length of the CDR3 is 15 residues. V lost 3 bases, J lost 1 base, and 3 bases stayed unmatched. The CDR3 sequence is CASSQALAGTDTQYF. The CDR3 DNA reads as TGTGCCAGCAGCCAGGCACTAGCGGGCACAGATACGCAGTATTTT.

The chain combines TRBV2 with TRBJ2-3; 8 nucleotides match TRBD2. Per germline, CDR1 SNHLY and CDR2 FYNNEI. The CDR3 covers 16 residues. V lost 4 bases to trimming and J lost 4 bases; unmatched junction nucleotides: 10. The CDR3 DNA follows: TGTGCCAGCAGTGGCTTAGCGGGGCGTGGGGCAGATACGCAGTATTTT. This encodes CASSGLAGRGADTQYF.

This clonotype has just a few counts. The chain links TRBV19 to TRBJ2-5; D gene unclear. V was clipped by 3 bases and J by 5 bases, with 13 bases between them. The germline CDR1 and CDR2 sequences are LNHDA and SQIVND (reference sequence). The CDR3 runs to 14 residues. CDR3 sequence reads: CASSMTQDRETQYF. The CDR3, as DNA: TGTGCCAGTAGTATGACCCAGGACCGGGAGACCCAGTACTTC.

This chain links TRBV5-4 with TRBJ2-7, with D possibly being TRBD2 (6 bases). Trimming cost V 3 bases and J 1 base, with 14 bases left between them. Germline lookup yields CDR1 SGHNT and CDR2 YYREEE (reference sequence). The CDR3 is 15 residues long. The CDR3 sequence is CASSSGRRGSYEQYF. CDR3 bases: TGTGCCAGCAGCTCAGGACGGCGGGGATCCTACGAGCAGTACTTC. The full variable domain, its missing parts supplied by reference TRBV5-4 and TRBJ2-7, is ETGVTQSPTHLIKTRGQQVTLRCSSQSGHNTVSWYQQALGQGPQFIFQYYREEENGRGNFPPRFSGLQFPNYSSELNVNALELDDSALYLCASSSGRRGSYEQYFGPGTRLTVT.

V and J are TRBV9 and TRBJ2-1, with 14 nucleotides matching TRBD2. Unmatched junction bases numbered 10, after V lost 4 bases and J lost 1 base. This CDR3 has 19 amino acids. The germline V gene has CDR1 SGDLS and CDR2 YYNGEE. The CDR3 spells CASSHTRTSGGISYNEQFF. The CDR3 nucleotides are TGTGCCAGCAGCCACACGAGGACTAGCGGGGGGATATCCTACAATGAGCAGTTCTTC.

J is TRBJ1-1 and V is TRBV6-1; the match to TRBD1 covers 7 bases. The CDR3 runs to 18 residues. Germline values: CDR1 MNHNS, CDR2 SASEGT. Unmatched junction bases numbered 21, after V lost 7 bases and J lost 4 bases. CDR3 amino acids: CASTPPTGDSSMSTEAFF. The DNA for the CDR3 is TGTGCCAGCACCCCACCTACAGGGGACTCCTCCATGAGCACTGAAGCTTTCTTT.

This clonotype has ten or more counts. The rearrangement links TRBV13 to TRBJ2-1; tentative D call: TRBD1 (5 bases). Germline V lookup: CDR1 PRHDT, CDR2 FYEKMQ (reference sequence). The CDR3 runs to 13 residues. V lost 1 base, J lost 8 bases, and 9 bases lay in between. The CDR3 nucleotides read TGTGCCAGCAGCTTAGACAGGTCGGATGAGCAGTTCTTC. It specifies CASSLDRSDEQFF.

The CDR3 region is CASTLAGRPTDTQYF. CDR3 in DNA: TGTGCCAGCACCCTAGCGGGACGACCCACAGATACGCAGTATTTT. The chain has TRBV11-2 and TRBJ2-3; 9 bases map to TRBD2. The CDR3 loop spans 15 amino acids. J lost 2 bases, V lost 7 bases, and 7 bases had no gene match. CDR1 SGHAT and CDR2 FQNNGV come from the germline V gene.

In this sample, this clonotype turned up many times. The genes are TRBV7-9 and TRBJ2-7, with 7 bases that match TRBD1. The germline V gene has CDR1 SEHNR and CDR2 FQNEAQ (reference sequence). The CDR3 spans 15 residues. The ends lost 1 base at V and 4 bases at J; junction bases unmatched: 7. The CDR3 DNA follows: TGTGCCAGCAGCTTAGGAGGACAGGTGAAGTACGAGCAGTACTTC. Translating it yields CASSLGGQVKYEQYF.

This clonotype was counted ten times or more. The chain is built from TRBV28 and TRBJ1-2; perhaps TRBD1 as D (6 bases). The germline V gene has CDR1 MDHEN and CDR2 SYDVKM. Trimming left V 6 bases short and J 6 bases short, with 17 bases between. The CDR3 consists of 14 residues. The CDR3 reads CASSLSVGGDGYTF. The CDR3 DNA is TGTGCCAGCAGCCTTTCCGTTGGGGGCGATGGCTACACCTTC.

The chain combines TRBV20-1 with TRBJ1-1, with D unclear. There are 11 residues in the CDR3. Germline V gene lookup returns CDR1 DFQATT and CDR2 SNEGSKA (reference sequence). V shed 3 bases and J shed 4 bases, with 6 bases lying between them. The CDR3, as DNA: TGCAGTGCTAGGAGAAGCACTGAAGCTTTCTTT. This sequence encodes CSARRSTEAFF.

This clonotype was seen only a few times. This rearrangement joins TRBV7-9 to TRBJ2-3; a weak D match, TRBD2 (5 bases). The length of the CDR3 is 15 residues. CDR1 SEHNR and CDR2 FQNEAQ come from the germline V gene (reference sequence). Trimming stripped 1 base from V and 1 base from J, with 9 bases between. The chain's CDR3 is CASSLVYGGTDTQYF. The CDR3 DNA is TGTGCCAGCAGCTTAGTTTACGGGGGCACAGATACGCAGTATTTT.

The chain is built from TRBV2 and TRBJ1-1, with 7 positions matching TRBD1. The CDR3 consists of 13 residues. With 8 bases clipped from V and 3 bases from J, the junction kept 6 bases outside the gene matches. Germline-derived CDR1 and CDR2 are SNHLY and FYNNEI. CDR3 nucleotides: TGTGCCAGCGGAAGAGACAGGGACACTGAAGCTTTCTTT. The encoded protein is CASGRDRDTEAFF. Using reference TRBV2 and TRBJ1-1 for the parts outside the CDR3, the full variable domain is EPEVTQTPSHQVTQMGQEVILRCVPISNHLYFYWYRQILGQKVEFLVSFYNNEISEKSEIFDDQFSVERPDGSNFTLKIRSTKLEDSAMYFCASGRDRDTEAFFGQGTRLTVV.

This clonotype was counted between two and nine times. This chain joins TRBV27 and TRBJ2-6, with D hard to call. Trimming stripped 5 bases from V and 0 bases from J, with 14 bases between. The CDR3 contains 17 residues. Germline-derived CDR1 and CDR2 are MNHEY and SMNVEV (reference sequence). The CDR3 spells CASSPPTLNSGANVLTF. CDR3 in DNA: TGTGCCAGCAGTCCTCCCACCCTGAACTCTGGGGCCAACGTCCTGACTTTC. The full variable domain, completed using reference TRBV27 and TRBJ2-6, is EAQVTQNPRYLITVTGKKLTVTCSQNMNHEYMSWYRQDPGLGLRQIYYSMNVEVTDKGDVPEGYKVSRKEKRNFPLILESPSPNQTSLYFCASSPPTLNSGANVLTFGAGSRLTVL.

The table lists this clonotype with a few counts. The rearrangement links TRBV19 to TRBJ1-5, with a weak D call TRBD1 (5 bases). CDR3 length: 16 amino acids. Trimming shortened V by 1 base and J by 0 bases, and 10 bases separated the two germline ends. Germline CDR1 LNHDA, CDR2 SQIVND (reference sequence). In DNA, the CDR3 is TGTGCCAGTAGTATAGGACAGCAGTATAGCAATCAGCCCCAGCATTTT. Translating gives CASSIGQQYSNQPQHF.

This clonotype was detected only a few times. This chain joins TRBV27 and TRBJ1-4; no reliable D call. The CDR3 has 18 amino acids. Germline lookup yields CDR1 MNHEY and CDR2 SMNVEV (reference sequence). Trimming removed 0 bases at V and 0 bases at J, with 14 bases between. CDR3 loop: CASSLSGGLRATNEKLFF. In DNA, the CDR3 is TGTGCCAGCAGTTTATCGGGCGGTCTGAGAGCAACTAATGAAAAACTGTTTTTT.

This clonotype was counted ten times or more. V is TRBV7-9 and J is TRBJ2-5; D gene ambiguous. The CDR3 has 14 residues. Trimming shortened V by 1 base and J by 2 bases, and 8 bases separated the two germline ends. Germline values: CDR1 SEHNR, CDR2 FQNEAQ (reference sequence). CDR3 sequence reads: CASSLGAGQETQYF. The CDR3 bases are TGTGCCAGCAGCTTAGGCGCAGGACAAGAGACCCAGTACTTC.

This clonotype was observed many times. V is TRBV7-6 and J is TRBJ2-2; D not resolved. With 5 bases removed from V and 7 bases from J, the gap between germline ends came to 8 bases. The CDR3 runs 12 residues. The germline gives CDR1 SGHVS, CDR2 FNYEAQ. In DNA form, the CDR3 reads TGTGCCAGCAGCCTAACATACGGGGAGCTGTTTTTT. Translating gives CASSLTYGELFF.